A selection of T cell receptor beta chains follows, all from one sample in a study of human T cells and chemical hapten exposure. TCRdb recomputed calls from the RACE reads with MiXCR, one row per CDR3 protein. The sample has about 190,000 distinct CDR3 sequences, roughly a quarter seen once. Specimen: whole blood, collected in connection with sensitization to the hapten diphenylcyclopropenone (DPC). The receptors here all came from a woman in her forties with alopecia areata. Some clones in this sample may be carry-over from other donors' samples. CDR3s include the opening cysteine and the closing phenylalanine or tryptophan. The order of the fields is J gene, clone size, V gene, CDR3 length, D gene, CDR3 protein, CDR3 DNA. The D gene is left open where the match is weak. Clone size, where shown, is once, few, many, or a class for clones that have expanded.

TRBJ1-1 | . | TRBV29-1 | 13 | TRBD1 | CSVAMDRAGRAFF | TGCAGCGTTGCAATGGACAGGGCGGGACGAGCTTTCTTT
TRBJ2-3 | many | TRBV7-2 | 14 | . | CASRLDRVTDTQYF | TGTGCCAGCAGACTAGACCGAGTCACAGATACGCAGTATTTT
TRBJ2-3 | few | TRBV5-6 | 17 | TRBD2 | CASSLLGGRASTDTQYF | TGTGCCAGCAGCTTGTTGGGCGGGAGGGCGAGCACAGATACGCAGTATTTT
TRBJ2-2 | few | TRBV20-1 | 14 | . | CSARVGTTTGELFF | TGCAGTGCTAGAGTGGGGACCACCACCGGGGAGCTGTTTTTT
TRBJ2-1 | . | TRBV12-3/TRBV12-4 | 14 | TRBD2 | CASSLVGGRNEQFF | TGTGCCAGCAGTTTGGTCGGCGGGAGGAATGAGCAGTTCTTC
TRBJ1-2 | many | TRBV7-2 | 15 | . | CASSSNGGGHYGYTF | TGTGCCAGCAGCTCAAATGGGGGGGGACACTATGGCTACACCTTC
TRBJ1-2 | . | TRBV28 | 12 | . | CASSWQDYGYTF | TGTGCCAGCAGTTGGCAAGACTATGGCTACACCTTC
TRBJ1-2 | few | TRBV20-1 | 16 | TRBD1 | CSAPPPGTGDVYGYTF | TGCAGTGCTCCCCCCCCCGGGACAGGGGACGTCTATGGCTACACCTTC
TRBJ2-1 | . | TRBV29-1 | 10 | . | CSFYYNEQFF | TGCAGCTTCTACTACAATGAGCAGTTCTTC
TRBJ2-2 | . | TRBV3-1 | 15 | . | CASSRVHKPTGELFF | TGTGCCAGCAGCCGGGTCCACAAACCTACCGGGGAGCTGTTTTTT
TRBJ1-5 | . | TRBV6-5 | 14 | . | CASSYSRGSQPQHF | TGTGCCAGCAGTTACTCTCGGGGAAGCCAGCCCCAGCATTTT
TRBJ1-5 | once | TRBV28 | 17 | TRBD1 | CASSLPQGAGKNQPQHF | TGTGCCAGCAGTCTTCCTCAGGGGGCGGGTAAGAATCAGCCCCAGCATTTT
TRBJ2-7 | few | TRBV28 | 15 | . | CANSPPHAQGYEQYF | TGTGCCAACAGTCCACCCCACGCACAGGGCTACGAGCAGTACTTC
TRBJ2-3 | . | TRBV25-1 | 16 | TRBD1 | CASSISSGGISDTQYF | TGTGCCAGCAGTATTTCGTCAGGGGGTATCTCAGATACGCAGTATTTT
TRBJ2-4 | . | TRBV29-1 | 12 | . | CSVEGGGDIQYF | TGCAGCGTTGAAGGAGGGGGGGACATTCAGTACTTC
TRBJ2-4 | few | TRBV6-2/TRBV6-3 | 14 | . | CASSGPVPKNIQYF | TGTGCCAGCAGCGGCCCCGTACCCAAAAACATTCAGTACTTC
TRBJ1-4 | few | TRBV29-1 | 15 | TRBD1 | CSVEIWGQGSEKLFF | TGCAGCGTTGAGATCTGGGGACAGGGAAGTGAAAAACTGTTTTTT
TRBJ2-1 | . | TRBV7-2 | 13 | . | CASRPAGGNEQFF | TGTGCCAGCCGCCCGGCAGGGGGGAATGAGCAGTTCTTC
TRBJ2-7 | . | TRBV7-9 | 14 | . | CASTQDSGTYEQYF | TGTGCCAGCACCCAGGACAGCGGGACCTACGAGCAGTACTTC
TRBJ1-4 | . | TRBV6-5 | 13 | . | CASSPNRNEKLFF | TGTGCCAGCAGCCCCAACAGAAATGAAAAACTGTTTTTT
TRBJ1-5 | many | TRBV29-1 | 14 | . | CSVGGGGSNQPQHF | TGCAGCGTTGGAGGCGGGGGTAGCAATCAGCCCCAGCATTTT
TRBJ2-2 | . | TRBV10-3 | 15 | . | CAISGTGQNTGELFF | TGTGCCATCAGTGGGACCGGGCAGAACACCGGGGAGCTGTTTTTT
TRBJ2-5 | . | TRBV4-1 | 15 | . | CASSQQQGLAETQYF | TGCGCCAGCAGCCAACAACAGGGCTTGGCAGAGACCCAGTACTTC
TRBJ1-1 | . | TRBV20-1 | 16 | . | CSARDRRTGFGTEAFF | TGCAGTGCTAGAGATCGGCGAACAGGGTTCGGCACTGAAGCTTTCTTT
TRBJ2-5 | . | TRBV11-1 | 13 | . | CASSFPGGPTQYF | TGTGCCAGCAGCTTCCCCGGAGGCCCAACCCAGTACTTC
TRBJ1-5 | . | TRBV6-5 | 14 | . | CASSFGLSNQPQHF | TGTGCCAGCAGTTTTGGGCTTAGCAATCAGCCCCAGCATTTT
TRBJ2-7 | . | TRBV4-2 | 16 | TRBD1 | CASSQDAQGVTYEQYF | TGTGCCAGCAGCCAAGATGCACAGGGGGTTACCTACGAGCAGTACTTC
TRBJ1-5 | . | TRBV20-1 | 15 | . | CSARLRGASNQPQHF | TGCAGTGCTAGGTTGCGGGGGGCTAGCAATCAGCCCCAGCATTTT
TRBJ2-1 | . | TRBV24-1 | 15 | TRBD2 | CATSIAGGRYNEQFF | TGTGCCACCAGTATCGCGGGAGGGCGTTACAATGAGCAGTTCTTC
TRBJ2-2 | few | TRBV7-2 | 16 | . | CASSLDGGRAAGELFF | TGTGCCAGCAGCTTAGACGGGGGTAGGGCGGCCGGGGAGCTGTTTTTT
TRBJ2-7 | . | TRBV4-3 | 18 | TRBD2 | CASSQQGPGLAGSYEQYF | TGCGCCAGCAGCCAACAAGGCCCGGGACTAGCGGGTTCCTACGAGCAGTACTTC
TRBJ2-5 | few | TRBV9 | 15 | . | CASSGLGGVQETQYF | TGTGCCAGCAGCGGGCTGGGTGGCGTTCAAGAGACCCAGTACTTC
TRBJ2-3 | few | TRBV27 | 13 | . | CASSLIRTDTQYF | TGTGCCAGCAGTCTAATCCGCACAGATACGCAGTATTTT
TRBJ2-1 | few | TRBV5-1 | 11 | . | CASSLTDEQFF | TGCGCCAGCAGCTTAACCGATGAGCAGTTCTTC
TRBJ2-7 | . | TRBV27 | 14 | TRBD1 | CASSTGTGFDEQYF | TGTGCCAGCAGCACCGGGACAGGGTTTGACGAGCAGTACTTC
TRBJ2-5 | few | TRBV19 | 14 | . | CASRLSQGMETQYF | TGTGCCAGTAGATTATCCCAGGGAATGGAGACCCAGTACTTC
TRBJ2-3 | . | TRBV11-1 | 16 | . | CASSLDPGTITDTQYF | TGTGCCAGCAGCTTAGATCCGGGAACTATCACAGATACGCAGTATTTT
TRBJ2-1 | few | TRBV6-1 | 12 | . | CASSEFYNEQFF | TGTGCCAGCAGTGAATTCTACAATGAGCAGTTCTTC
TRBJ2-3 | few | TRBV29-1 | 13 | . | CSVPKGVADTQYF | TGCAGCGTTCCTAAGGGGGTGGCAGATACGCAGTATTTT
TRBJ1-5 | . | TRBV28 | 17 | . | CASSTQTHSRFGQPQHF | TGTGCCAGCAGCACCCAGACGCACAGCCGGTTTGGCCAGCCCCAGCATTTT
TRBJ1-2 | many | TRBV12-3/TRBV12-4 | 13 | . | CASGVGADYGYTF | TGTGCCAGCGGAGTAGGGGCCGATTATGGCTACACCTTC
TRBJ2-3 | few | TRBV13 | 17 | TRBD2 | CASSLGALAGDTDTQYF | TGTGCCAGCAGCCTAGGGGCACTAGCGGGAGACACAGATACGCAGTATTTT
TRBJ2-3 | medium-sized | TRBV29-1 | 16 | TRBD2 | CSVDERTSGRTDTQYF | TGCAGCGTCGATGAAAGGACTAGCGGGAGAACAGATACGCAGTATTTT